These 21 T cell receptor beta chains were all obtained from the same sample, sequenced in a study of CD8 T cells in ankylosing spondylitis. One entry per CDR3 protein results from TCRdb running MiXCR on the 5' RACE reads. The sample shows about 35,000 distinct CDR3 sequences, around 10% of them seen only once. The source material was blood, either unsorted or a sorted T cell fraction (not recorded which). These TCRs come from a male donor with ankylosing spondylitis or in good health (not recorded which).

This clonotype was recorded many times. This chain links TRBV3-1 with TRBJ1-3; the D is unclear. With 4 bases removed from V and 3 bases from J, the gap between germline ends came to 10 bases. CDR1 and CDR2 (germline): LGHDT, YNNKEL (reference sequence). The CDR3 contains 14 residues. In nucleotides, the CDR3 is TGTGCCAGCAGCCCTGGGGAGTTTGGAAACACCATATATTTT. Translating gives CASSPGEFGNTIYF.

V gene TRBV4-1 combines with J gene TRBJ2-7; TRBD1 might be the D (5 bases). From germline, CDR1 is MGHRA and CDR2 YSYEKL. The CDR3 extends over 16 amino acids. V gave up 4 bases and J gave up 5 bases, with 21 bases separating them. This CDR3 reads CASSREGKGVRHEQYF. The CDR3 DNA follows: TGCGCCAGCAGCCGCGAAGGGAAAGGGGTTCGGCACGAGCAGTACTTC.

Ten or more counts support this clonotype. The DNA for the CDR3 is TGCGCCAGCCGCCTCGATAGCGGGAGGGCCGGCGAGCAGTACTTC. Translated: CASRLDSGRAGEQYF. The J gene is TRBJ2-7, the V gene TRBV5-1, with TRBD2 matching over 11 bases. V gave up 7 bases and J gave up 6 bases; unmatched junction bases: 12. This CDR3 has 15 amino acids. The germline CDR1 and CDR2 sequences are SGHRS and YFSETQ.

This clonotype was observed at least ten times. The chain joins TRBV29-1 to TRBJ2-7; possible D gene TRBD1, 5 bases. Per the germline V gene, CDR1 is SQVTM and CDR2 is ANQGSEA. The CDR3 sequence is 11 residues long. V dropped 7 bases and J dropped 3 bases, with 10 bases sitting between them. This CDR3 reads CSAKDSYEQYF. Here the CDR3 DNA reads TGCAGCGCCAAAGACAGCTACGAGCAGTACTTC.

The chain combines TRBV15 with TRBJ2-2; TRBD1 might be the D (5 bases). Per the germline V gene, CDR1 is LNHNV and CDR2 is YYDKDF (reference sequence). CDR3 size: 15 residues. The V and J ends lost 2 bases and 1 base respectively, with 8 bases between them. The CDR3 coding sequence is TGTGCCACCAGCAGAACCGACAGGAACACCGGGGAGCTGTTTTTT. Its protein is CATSRTDRNTGELFF.

Many counts were recorded for this clonotype. The CDR3 reads CASSSPYQDTQYF. The CDR3 bases are TGTGCCAGCAGCTCCCCGTACCAAGATACGCAGTATTTT. V gene TRBV7-3 combines with J gene TRBJ2-3, with D unclear. Germline V gives CDR1 SGHTA, CDR2 FQGTGA. Trimming left V 4 bases short and J 5 bases short, with 10 bases between. The CDR3 is 13 amino acids.

This clonotype appeared many times. The V call is TRBV3-1, the J call TRBJ2-7; 11 nucleotides agree with TRBD2. The CDR3 has 17 amino acids. CDR1 and CDR2 from the germline V gene are LGHDT and YNNKEL (reference sequence). Trimming removed 4 bases from V and 2 bases from J; junction bases left unmatched: 10. In DNA, the CDR3 is TGTGCCAGCAGCCCCAGTGCTAGCGGGAGGTATACCTACGAGCAGTACTTC. Translated: CASSPSASGRYTYEQYF.

This clonotype was counted ten times or more. The chain links TRBV5-1 to TRBJ2-1, with 10 bases aligning to TRBD2. Germline V gene lookup returns CDR1 SGHRS and CDR2 YFSETQ. This CDR3 has 16 residues. Trimming cost V 2 bases and J 8 bases; bases outside gene matches: 10. In DNA, the CDR3 is TGCGCCAGCAGCTTACACTACCCTAGCGGGAGCTATGAGCAGTTCTTC. It codes for CASSLHYPSGSYEQFF.

This clonotype was observed at least ten times. The chain has TRBV6-1 and TRBJ1-2; 8 bases line up with TRBD1. From germline, CDR1 is MNHNS and CDR2 SASEGT. The ends lost 5 bases at V and 8 bases at J; junction bases unmatched: 13. The CDR3 contains 15 residues. This chain's CDR3 is CASSLSPRTGKGYTF. CDR3 coding DNA: TGTGCCAGCAGTCTTTCCCCTAGGACAGGGAAGGGCTACACCTTC.

This clonotype was found many times. V and J are TRBV4-1 and TRBJ2-3, with 11 bases fitting TRBD1. Germline V gene data show CDR1 as MGHRA and CDR2 as YSYEKL. J gave up 4 bases and V 4 bases, and 1 base lay outside the gene matches. The CDR3 totals 14 residues. The CDR3 sequence: CASSRTGGPDTQYF. The CDR3, as DNA: TGCGCCAGCAGCCGGACAGGGGGCCCAGATACGCAGTATTTT.

This clonotype has ten or more counts. V usage is TRBV6-4 and J usage is TRBJ2-3; 8 nucleotides align to TRBD2. Trimming at V came to 8 bases and at J to 2 bases, leaving 6 bases not matched to a gene. Germline CDR1 MRHNA, CDR2 SNTAGT. This CDR3 has 14 residues. DNA for the CDR3: TGTGCCAGCTCCCATAGCGGGAACACAGATACGCAGTATTTT. It yields the protein CASSHSGNTDTQYF.

This clonotype was seen many times. The chain recombines TRBV5-5 with TRBJ2-7; weak D call: TRBD2 (6 bases). Trimming pared 5 bases from V and 9 bases from J, leaving 15 bases between. CDR1 and CDR2 (germline): SGHKS, YYEKEE (reference sequence). The CDR3 is 12 amino acids. Written as DNA, the CDR3 is TGTGCCAGCAGAGCGGACATCGGGGGGCAGTACTTC. Its protein is CASRADIGGQYF.

There are many counts of this clonotype. CDR3 sequence reads: CSARDADPPNIQYF. CDR3 coding DNA: TGCAGTGCTAGAGATGCGGACCCCCCAAACATTCAGTACTTC. The V and J genes are TRBV20-1 and TRBJ2-4; no reliable D call. The V and J ends lost 0 bases and 6 bases respectively, with 12 bases between them. The CDR3 covers 14 residues. Germline loops: CDR1 DFQATT, CDR2 SNEGSKA (reference sequence).

The rearrangement uses TRBV12-3 or TRBV12-4 and TRBJ2-5; 9 bases agree with TRBD2. This CDR3 is built from 15 residues. V shed 6 bases, J shed 3 bases, and the junction held 8 bases outside the gene matches. CDR3: CASSSGLAFKETQYF. The CDR3 coding sequence is TGTGCCAGCAGCTCTGGACTAGCGTTTAAAGAGACCCAGTACTTC.

The sample holds many counts of this clonotype. The chain employs TRBV3-1 and TRBJ2-1, with 8 bases lining up with TRBD2. The germline CDR1 and CDR2 sequences are LGHDT and YNNKEL (reference sequence). The CDR3 has 18 amino acids. V was clipped by 2 bases and J by 0 bases; unmatched bases: 9. The CDR3 protein is CASSQFSGNIFSYNEQFF. The CDR3 DNA sequence: TGTGCCAGCAGCCAATTTAGCGGGAATATCTTCTCCTACAATGAGCAGTTCTTC.

The V call is TRBV4-2, the J call TRBJ2-7, with TRBD2 matching 9 bases. Germline trimming cut 3 bases from V and 3 bases from J; bases unmatched to any gene: 15. This CDR3 is 18 amino acids long. Germline V CDR1 and CDR2: LGHNA, YNFKEQ. CDR3 loop: CASSQATGTSRRIYEQYF. CDR3 sequence (DNA): TGTGCCAGCAGCCAGGCGACCGGGACTAGCCGCAGAATCTACGAGCAGTACTTC.

This clonotype was picked up many times. The rearrangement uses TRBV2 and TRBJ2-3, with D possibly matching TRBD1 (5 bases). The CDR3 loop spans 14 amino acids. Germline V gene sequence: CDR1 SNHLY, CDR2 FYNNEI. With 6 bases removed from V and 4 bases from J, the gap between germline ends came to 14 bases. The CDR3 nucleotides read TGTGCCAGCAGACTCCGACAGAACGCAGATACGCAGTATTTT. Translated: CASRLRQNADTQYF.

This clonotype came up many times. The genes are TRBV20-1 and TRBJ2-1, with 12 bases aligning to TRBD2. V was pared by 2 bases and J by 7 bases, with 9 bases of the junction left unmatched. The CDR3 is made up of 16 amino acids. The germline V gene encodes CDR1 DFQATT and CDR2 SNEGSKA (reference sequence). DNA of the CDR3: TGCAGTGCTAGACCCCCTTCTAGCGGGAGGGTGAATGAGCAGTTCTTC. It translates to CSARPPSSGRVNEQFF.

This clonotype was counted ten times or more. The chain links TRBV28 to TRBJ2-2; 9 bases are shared with TRBD2. V shed 6 bases, J shed 5 bases, and the junction held 10 bases outside the gene matches. The CDR3 is 16 amino acids. Germline assignment: CDR1 MDHEN and CDR2 SYDVKM. In DNA form, the CDR3 reads TGTGCCAGCAGCTCCATTAGCGGGAGAAAAACCGGGGAGCTGTTTTTT. Translated: CASSSISGRKTGELFF.

This clonotype has a count of ten or more. The chain carries TRBV25-1 and TRBJ1-1, with D perhaps matching TRBD1 (5 bases). Deletions cut 0 bases from V and 5 bases from J, with 16 bases between. The germline V gene encodes CDR1 MGHDK and CDR2 SYGVNS. The CDR3 length is 16 residues. CDR3 sequence reads: CASSEYSVGDRTEAFF. The CDR3 region has the DNA TGTGCCAGCAGTGAATATTCCGTGGGGGATCGGACTGAAGCTTTCTTT.

The genes are TRBV6-6 and TRBJ1-1; no clear D gene. Trimming removed 5 bases from V and 3 bases from J, with 10 bases in between. In germline, CDR1 is MNHNY, CDR2 SVGAGI (reference sequence). This CDR3 spans 13 amino acids. The CDR3 DNA follows: TGTGCCAGCAGTCTACAAGTGGACACTGAAGCTTTCTTT. Its translation: CASSLQVDTEAFF.